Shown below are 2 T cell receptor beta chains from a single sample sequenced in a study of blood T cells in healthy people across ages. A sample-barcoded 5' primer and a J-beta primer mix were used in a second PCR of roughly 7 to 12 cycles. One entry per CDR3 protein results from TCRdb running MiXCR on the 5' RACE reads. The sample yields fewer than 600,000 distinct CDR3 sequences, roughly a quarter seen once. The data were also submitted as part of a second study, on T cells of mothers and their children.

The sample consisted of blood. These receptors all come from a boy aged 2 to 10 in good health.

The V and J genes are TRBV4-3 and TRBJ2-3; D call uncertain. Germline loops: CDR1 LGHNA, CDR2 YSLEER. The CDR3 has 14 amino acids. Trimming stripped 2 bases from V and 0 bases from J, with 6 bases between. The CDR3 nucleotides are TGCGCCAGCAGCCAAATATCTAGCACAGATACGCAGTATTTT. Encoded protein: CASSQISSTDTQYF.

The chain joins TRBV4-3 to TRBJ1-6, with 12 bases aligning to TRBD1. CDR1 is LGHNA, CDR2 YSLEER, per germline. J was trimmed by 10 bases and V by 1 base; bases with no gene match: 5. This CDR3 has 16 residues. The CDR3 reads CASSQAMGQGASPLHF. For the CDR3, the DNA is TGCGCCAGCAGCCAAGCAATGGGACAGGGGGCCTCACCCCTCCACTTT.